This passage covers 9 T cell receptor beta chains from one sample sequenced in a study of OX40 agonist ivuxolimab in advanced cancers. The method was immunoSEQ multiplex PCR; TCRdb's version includes in-frame clones alone and lacks a portion of them. Of 60,000 or so clones in the sample, about 89% were seen once. The material sequenced was CD4+ or CD8+ T cells sorted from blood, taken in a trial of the OX40 agonist ivuxolimab. The receptors originated from an adult with an advanced solid tumor such as melanoma, head and neck, liver or kidney cancer.

V gene TRBV7-2 combines with J gene TRBJ2-2; D not resolved. The CDR3 is 13 amino acids. The germline V and J ends were trimmed by 5 bases and 5 bases, with 9 bases remaining between them. CDR1 SGHTA and CDR2 FQGNSA come from the germline V gene. CDR3 amino acids: CASSQGWTGELFF. The CDR3 DNA follows: TGTGCCAGCAGCCAAGGGTGGACCGGGGAGCTGTTTTTT.

CDR3 residues: CASSSRSGTGIEQYF. CDR3 nucleotides: TGCGCCAGCAGTTCGCGCTCCGGGACAGGGATCGAGCAGTACTTC. This chain joins TRBV5-1 and TRBJ2-7; 9 nucleotides line up with TRBD1. There are 15 residues in the CDR3. Germline values: CDR1 SGHRS, CDR2 YFSETQ. V lost 5 bases to trimming and J lost 6 bases; unmatched junction nucleotides: 12.

This clone is deemed medium-sized. This rearrangement joins TRBV5-4 to TRBJ1-2, with D perhaps matching TRBD1 (6 bases). The CDR3 extends over 14 amino acids. CDR1 is SGHNT, CDR2 YYREEE, per germline (reference sequence). The V end lost 0 bases, the J end lost 8 bases, and 14 bases lay between the germline ends. CDR3 in amino acids: CASSLARGAEGYTF. The CDR3 DNA is TGTGCCAGCAGCTTGGCCCGGGGGGCGGAAGGCTACACCTTC. Full variable domain (outside the CDR3, taken from reference TRBV5-4 and TRBJ1-2): ETGVTQSPTHLIKTRGQQVTLRCSSQSGHNTVSWYQQALGQGPQFIFQYYREEENGRGNFPPRFSGLQFPNYSSELNVNALELDDSALYLCASSLARGAEGYTFGSGTRLTVV.

This chain uses TRBV5-1 with TRBJ2-5, with D maybe TRBD1 (5 bases). The CDR3 has 13 residues. Trimming removed 0 bases from V and 5 bases from J, with 8 bases in between. The germline V gene encodes CDR1 SGHRS and CDR2 YFSETQ. DNA for the CDR3: TGCGCCAGCAGCTTGGAGGGGCGGGAGACCCAGTACTTC. The encoded protein is CASSLEGRETQYF.

The rearrangement links TRBV7-3 to TRBJ1-2, with D unresolved. Per the germline V gene, CDR1 is SGHTA and CDR2 is FQGTGA. The CDR3 has 15 residues. Between the trimmed V and J ends, which lost 5 bases and 2 bases, there was a span of 15 bases. CDR3 protein: CASSPTPGWNYGYTF. The CDR3 DNA reads TGTGCCAGCAGCCCTACCCCCGGGTGGAACTATGGCTACACCTTC.

This clone has a single count. J is TRBJ2-5 and V is TRBV25-1, with 10 bases that match TRBD1. The germline V gene encodes CDR1 MGHDK and CDR2 SYGVNS. This CDR3 has 16 amino acids. The V segment lost 2 bases and the J segment 5 bases; nucleotides outside the gene matches: 8. The CDR3 spells CASSETRDRGKETQYF. DNA of the CDR3: TGTGCCAGCAGTGAAACGAGGGACAGGGGTAAGGAGACCCAGTACTTC.

This clone was picked up a small number of times. This chain uses TRBV5-1 with TRBJ1-5; TRBD1 matches 10 bases. Losses at the gene ends were 0 bases for V and 6 bases for J; bases not matched to a gene: 3. CDR1 is SGHRS, CDR2 YFSETQ, per germline. CDR3 length: 15 amino acids. The CDR3 reads CASSLGQGAGQPQHF. In DNA, the CDR3 is TGCGCCAGCAGCTTGGGACAGGGGGCCGGTCAGCCCCAGCATTTT. Full variable domain (rest looked up from reference TRBV5-1 and TRBJ1-5): KAGVTQTPRYLIKTRGQQVTLSCSPISGHRSVSWYQQTPGQGLQFLFEYFSETQRNKGNFPGRFSGRQFSNSRSEMNVSTLELGDSALYLCASSLGQGAGQPQHFGDGTRLSIL.

This chain connects TRBV5-1 to TRBJ2-2; D might be TRBD1 (5 bases). This CDR3 is 14 amino acids long. CDR1 and CDR2 from the germline V gene are SGHRS and YFSETQ. V lost 5 bases and J 0 bases, leaving 8 bases between the germline ends. The CDR3 protein is CASRKGSNTGELFF. CDR3 in DNA: TGCGCCAGCAGAAAGGGGTCGAACACCGGGGAGCTGTTTTTT.

This chain connects TRBV9 to TRBJ1-3; the D is unclear. Trimming pared 0 bases from V and 2 bases from J, leaving 12 bases between. The germline V gene has CDR1 SGDLS and CDR2 YYNGEE. The CDR3 has 16 residues. CDR3 protein: CASSVGNSVTGNTIYF. Here the CDR3 DNA reads TGTGCCAGCAGCGTAGGGAACTCGGTCACTGGAAACACCATATATTTT.